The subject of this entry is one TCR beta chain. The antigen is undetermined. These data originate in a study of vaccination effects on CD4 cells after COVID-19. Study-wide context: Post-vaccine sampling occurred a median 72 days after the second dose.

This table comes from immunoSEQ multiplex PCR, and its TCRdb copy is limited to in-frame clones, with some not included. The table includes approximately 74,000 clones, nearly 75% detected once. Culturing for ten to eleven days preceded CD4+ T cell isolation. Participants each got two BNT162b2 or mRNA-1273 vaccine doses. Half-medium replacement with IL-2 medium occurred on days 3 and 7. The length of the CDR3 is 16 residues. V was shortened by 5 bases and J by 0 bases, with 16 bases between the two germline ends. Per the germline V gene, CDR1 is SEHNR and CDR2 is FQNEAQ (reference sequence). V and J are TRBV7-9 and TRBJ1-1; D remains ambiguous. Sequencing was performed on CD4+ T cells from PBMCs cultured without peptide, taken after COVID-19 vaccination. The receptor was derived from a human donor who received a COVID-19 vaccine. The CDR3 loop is CASSPRRTVVNTEAFF. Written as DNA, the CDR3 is TGTGCCAGCAGCCCACGCCGGACGGTAGTGAACACTGAAGCTTTCTTT.